This T cell receptor (beta chain) comes out of a study of radiation and T cells in renal cell carcinoma. Overall study results and limits: No pretreatment tumor biopsies were available for baseline clonotypes. Dominant CDR3 motifs occupied more repertoire in irradiated than control tumors.

The length of the CDR3 is 13 residues. The V end was cut by 4 bases, the J end by 5 bases, with 11 bases between. Germline lookup yields CDR1 SGHTA and CDR2 FQGTGA. Noted treatment: 15 Gy SBRT to primary tumor, nephrectomy 4 weeks later. This clone came up once. Its antigen remains unidentified. The protocol was immunoSEQ multiplex PCR, while the TCRdb copy is restricted to in-frame clones and leaves out a portion. The data contain about 18,000 clones, roughly 58% of them singletons. The clonotype comes from a man aged 50 to 60 with renal cell carcinoma. The rearrangement joins TRBV7-3 to TRBJ1-1; D uncertain. Sequenced here: tumor tissue, sampled from a patient whose treatment included radiotherapy and nephrectomy. CDR3 in amino acids: CASSSHRETEAFF. The CDR3 bases are TGTGCCAGCAGCTCCCATCGTGAGACTGAAGCTTTCTTT.